The 8 T cell receptor beta chains reported below all come from one sample, sequenced in a study of beta chain features in type 1 diabetes. Whole-study results and caveats: In every one of the four CD4+ subsets, TCRB CDR3s were moderately but significantly shorter in Type 1 diabetes patients.

The entirety of the isolated RNA underwent reverse transcription, so expressed TCRB transcripts were sequenced. The method was immunoSEQ multiplex PCR; TCRdb's version includes in-frame clones alone and lacks a portion of them. The sample lists roughly 250,000 clones, roughly 20% occurring once. Their antigen targets remain unknown. What was sequenced was naive CD4+ T cells from blood. The receptor set was obtained from a woman aged 40 to 49 with type 1 diabetes.

The rearrangement uses TRBV9 and TRBJ2-7, with 8 bases matching TRBD1. The germline V gene has CDR1 SGDLS and CDR2 YYNGEE. V was clipped by 4 bases and J by 6 bases; unmatched bases: 15. This CDR3 is built from 16 residues. The CDR3 reads CASSPDRGQGAGEQYF. Here the CDR3 DNA reads TGTGCCAGCAGCCCCGACCGTGGGCAGGGGGCGGGCGAGCAGTACTTC.

This clone was picked up a small number of times. J is TRBJ2-7 and V is TRBV5-1, with 9 bases lining up with TRBD1. V dropped 0 bases and J dropped 5; count of bases not matched to a gene: 6. This CDR3 spans 15 amino acids. The germline V gene encodes CDR1 SGHRS and CDR2 YFSETQ. CDR3 residues: CASSLAPGTGHEQYF. The DNA of the CDR3 is TGCGCCAGCAGCTTGGCTCCCGGGACAGGGCACGAGCAGTACTTC.

V usage is TRBV20-1 and J usage is TRBJ1-2; 7 nucleotides match TRBD1. V trimming: 3 bases; J trimming: 6 bases; junction bases outside the gene matches: 1. This CDR3 is built from 11 residues. Germline CDR1 DFQATT, CDR2 SNEGSKA (reference sequence). The CDR3 protein is CSASTGDGYTF. CDR3 DNA: TGCAGTGCTAGCACAGGGGATGGCTACACCTTC.

The chain recombines TRBV30 with TRBJ2-7, with TRBD2 identical over 12 bases. The J segment lost 6 bases and the V segment lost 0 bases, leaving 6 bases of the junction unmatched. Germline CDR1 and CDR2: GTSNPN and SVGIG (reference sequence). The CDR3 contains 15 residues. CDR3 amino acids: CAWSVASGRVGEQYF. Written as DNA, the CDR3 is TGTGCCTGGAGTGTAGCTAGCGGGAGGGTCGGCGAGCAGTACTTC.

This chain joins TRBV27 and TRBJ2-3, with a tentative D call TRBD1 (6 bases). Trimming took 3 bases from V and 2 from J, leaving 12 bases between them. This CDR3 is 15 amino acids long. Germline assignment: CDR1 MNHEY and CDR2 SMNVEV (reference sequence). The CDR3, as DNA: TGTGCCAGCAGTTTTGGACAGACCTACACAGATACGCAGTATTTT. Residues: CASSFGQTYTDTQYF.

The rearrangement uses TRBV19 and TRBJ2-1, with TRBD1 identical over 7 bases. This CDR3 is 16 amino acids long. Germline CDR1 reads LNHDA; CDR2 reads SQIVND (reference sequence). J was trimmed by 1 base and V by 7 bases; bases with no gene match: 10. CDR3 nucleotides: TGTGCCAGTACCGATTCGACAGGGCAATCCTACAATGAGCAGTTCTTC. Its protein product is CASTDSTGQSYNEQFF.

The chain has TRBV6-6 and TRBJ1-5; D might be TRBD1 (6 bases). CDR1 and CDR2 from the germline V gene are MNHNY and SVGAGI (reference sequence). CDR3 length equals 15 residues. V shed 3 bases and J shed 7 bases, with 16 bases lying between them. The CDR3, as DNA: TGTGCCAGCAGTTATAGCAGGGACATCGGGCAGCCCCAGCATTTT. Protein: CASSYSRDIGQPQHF.

The rearrangement uses TRBV7-2 and TRBJ2-3; tentative D call: TRBD1 (5 bases). The germline gives CDR1 SGHTA, CDR2 FQGNSA. This CDR3 region has 14 residues. The V end lost 8 bases, the J end lost 6 bases, and 18 bases lay between the germline ends. CDR3 amino acids: CASAVQGPRDTQYF. CDR3 bases: TGTGCCAGCGCGGTCCAGGGTCCTCGGGATACGCAGTATTTT.